The 2 T cell receptor beta chains in this list originate from one sample, sequenced in a study of identical twins. MiXCR, run by TCRdb on the 5' RACE reads, gives a single entry per CDR3 protein. The repertoire holds around 230,000 distinct CDR3 sequences, over 5.5% seen once, with roughly 15% in the top ten. This same sample was also taken into another study, of T cells expressing NK-cell markers.

Sequenced: CD8+ T cells sorted from blood. The receptors here all came from a woman between 18 and 30 years old in good health.

This clonotype turned up a few times. V usage is TRBV12-3 or TRBV12-4 and J usage is TRBJ2-3; the match to TRBD2 covers 10 bases. The CDR3 has 13 amino acids. Trimming took 9 bases from V and 6 from J; bases not matched to a gene: 6. For the CDR3, the DNA is TGTGCCAGTAAGCGGGAGGGGAGGGATACGCAGTATTTT. It is translated as CASKREGRDTQYF.

Comment on this clonotype: The junction departs from germline at one end; a sequencing error may be responsible. The chain combines TRBV7-8 with TRBJ1-1, with D unresolved. The CDR3 covers 17 residues. Germline V lookup: CDR1 SGHVS, CDR2 FQNEAQ. For the CDR3, the DNA is TGTTCCAGCAGCTTAGTCCCACACATTCGAATGAACACTGAAGCTTTCTTT. This gives the protein CSSSLVPHIRMNTEAFF.